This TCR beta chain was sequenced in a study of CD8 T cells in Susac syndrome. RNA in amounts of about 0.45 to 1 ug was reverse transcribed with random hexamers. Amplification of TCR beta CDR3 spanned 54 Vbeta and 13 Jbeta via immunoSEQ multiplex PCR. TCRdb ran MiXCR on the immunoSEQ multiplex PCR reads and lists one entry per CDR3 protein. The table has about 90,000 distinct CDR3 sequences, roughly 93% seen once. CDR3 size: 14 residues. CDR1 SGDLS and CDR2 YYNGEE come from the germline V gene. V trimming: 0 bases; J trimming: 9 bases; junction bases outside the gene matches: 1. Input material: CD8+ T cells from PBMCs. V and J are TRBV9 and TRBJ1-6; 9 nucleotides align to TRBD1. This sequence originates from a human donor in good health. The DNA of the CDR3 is TGTGCCAGCAGCGTAGGACAGGGGGGTTCACCCCTCCACTTT. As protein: CASSVGQGGSPLHF.